The clone carrying this T cell receptor beta chain was detected once. Repertoires were generated with immunoSEQ multiplex PCR, while TCRdb's copy carries only in-frame clones and drops some. The sample carries 230,000 or so clones, 70% to 90% recorded once. The data were obtained in a study of blood T cell repertoires in COVID-19. The V gene's germline CDR1 is MNHNS and CDR2 SASEGT. This CDR3 is 15 amino acids long. The V and J ends lost 2 bases and 2 bases respectively, with 12 bases between them. The rearrangement joins TRBV6-1 to TRBJ1-2; no reliable D call. The source material was PBMCs or T cells enriched from blood (not recorded which). This receptor was identified in a woman aged 40 to 49 with acute COVID-19. The CDR3 loop is CASSESNSKNYGYTF. The CDR3 DNA is TGTGCCAGCAGTGAAAGTAACAGTAAGAACTATGGCTACACCTTC.